A selection of T cell receptor beta chains follows, all from one sample in a study of shared clonotypes between healthy human individuals. TCRdb keeps only in-frame clones here, not all; method: immunoSEQ multiplex PCR. The repertoire consists of about 2.1 million clones, with 85% to 95% occurring once and the leading ten covering approximately 1.7%. Sequencing was performed on naive CD8+ T cells from PBMCs. These receptors all come from a man younger than 30 in good health. Some clones in this sample may be carry-over from other donors' samples. Both conserved end residues are part of each CDR3. A D gene is named only where the DNA matches it firmly. A row's size may be missing; if present it is once, few, many or a size class.

-,TRBV28,-,TRBJ1-5,TGTGCCAGCAGTCTCTTGGGTAATCAGCCCCAGCATTTT,CASSLLGNQPQHF
-,TRBV4-3,-,TRBJ2-3,TGCGCCAGCAGCCAAGAGGAGGGAGCAGATACGCAGTATTTT,CASSQEEGADTQYF
-,TRBV30,-,TRBJ2-7,TGTGCCTGGAGTGTAACCGGCGAGCAGTACTTC,CAWSVTGEQYF
-,TRBV19,TRBD1,TRBJ2-7,TGTGCCAGTAGTATGGGACAGGGGGACTTCTACGAGCAGTACTTC,CASSMGQGDFYEQYF
few,TRBV6-5,-,TRBJ1-2,TGTGCCAGCAGTTTCGGGACAACGGAAGGCTACACCTTC,CASSFGTTEGYTF
-,TRBV27,-,TRBJ2-1,TGTGCCAGCAGTTTGGACGAGAATGAGCAGTTCTTC,CASSLDENEQFF
-,TRBV5-4,-,TRBJ2-7,TGTGCCAGCAGCTTGGACAGGGTCGAGGACGAGCAGTACTTC,CASSLDRVEDEQYF
-,TRBV25-1,TRBD2,TRBJ2-3,TGTGCCAGCAGTTTCGGGGGGAGCACAGATACGCAGTATTTT,CASSFGGSTDTQYF
-,TRBV7-9,-,TRBJ2-3,TGTGCCAGCAGCGGCAGGGACCGAATTGCAGATACGCAGTATTTT,CASSGRDRIADTQYF
-,TRBV19,-,TRBJ2-2,TGTGCCAGTACAATGAGGGGGACGAACACCGGGGAGCTGTTTTTT,CASTMRGTNTGELFF